This entry lists 24 T cell receptor beta chains sequenced from one sample in a study of blood T cells in healthy people across ages. Alongside a J-beta primer mix, a sample-barcoded 5' primer served in a second PCR lasting roughly 7 to 12 cycles. TCRdb fed the 5' RACE reads into MiXCR, producing one record per CDR3 protein. The sample records 1.5 million to 2 million distinct CDR3 sequences, 28% being singletons. The specimen sequenced was blood. The origin of the receptors is a woman in her 30s in good health.

This clonotype turned up a few times. The V and J genes are TRBV6-6 and TRBJ2-3; D possibly corresponds to TRBD1 (6 bases). Trimming stripped 3 bases from V and 4 bases from J, with 14 bases between. The CDR3 sequence is 15 residues long. Germline lookup yields CDR1 MNHNY and CDR2 SVGAGI (reference sequence). As DNA, the CDR3 is TGTGCCAGCAGTTATAGGGGGACCTCCGCAGATACGCAGTATTTT. Its translation is CASSYRGTSADTQYF.

A few counts support this clonotype. V gene TRBV28 combines with J gene TRBJ2-3, with D possibly being TRBD2 (5 bases). The germline V gene encodes CDR1 MDHEN and CDR2 SYDVKM. This CDR3 comprises 16 residues. The ends were cut back, 3 bases at V and 2 bases at J, with 15 bases in the middle. CDR3 sequence reads: CASSFWERTHTDTQYF. CDR3 bases: TGTGCCAGCAGTTTTTGGGAGCGGACCCACACAGATACGCAGTATTTT.

The CDR3 loop reads CASSYGLVGGDQPQHF. CDR3 in DNA: TGTGCCAGCAGTTACGGGTTAGTCGGTGGCGATCAGCCCCAGCATTTT. The chain carries TRBV6-6 and TRBJ1-5; D remains unclear. In germline, CDR1 is MNHNY, CDR2 SVGAGI (reference sequence). The V gene lost 2 bases and the J gene lost 5 bases, with 16 bases spanning the gap. This CDR3 has 16 residues.

The chain recombines TRBV7-2 with TRBJ2-3, with 7 bases lining up with TRBD2. The germline V gene has CDR1 SGHTA and CDR2 FQGNSA. The CDR3 runs 16 residues. V was pared by 0 bases and J by 2 bases, with 5 bases of the junction left unmatched. The chain's CDR3 is CASSLARGTITDTQYF. CDR3 nucleotide sequence: TGTGCCAGCAGCTTAGCGCGGGGGACTATCACAGATACGCAGTATTTT.

This clonotype was observed a few times. The rearrangement links TRBV7-2 to TRBJ1-5; maybe TRBD1 (5 bases). The last part of the DNA fits TRBJ2-3 better; the J call may be wrong. This CDR3 is built from 12 residues. Per the germline V gene, CDR1 is SGHTA and CDR2 is FQGNSA. CDR3 sequence: CASSLVGQPQYF. The CDR3 nucleotides read TGTGCCAGCAGCTTAGTGGGGCAGCCCCAGTATTTT.

This clonotype appeared once. The V and J genes are TRBV5-1 and TRBJ1-6; D ambiguous. The CDR3 has 13 amino acids. V lost 0 bases, J lost 12 bases, and 10 bases lay in between. CDR1 and CDR2 from the germline V gene are SGHRS and YFSETQ. The CDR3 sequence is CASSLEEGLPLHF. The CDR3 region has the DNA TGCGCCAGCAGCTTGGAGGAAGGATTACCCCTCCACTTT.

The sample holds a few counts of this clonotype. This chain uses TRBV12-5 with TRBJ2-1; D not certain. The DNA end is a closer match to TRBJ2-7, so the J assignment may be wrong. Per germline, CDR1 LGHNT and CDR2 FRNRAP. The CDR3 contains 12 residues. CDR3 protein: CASGPERNEQYF. The CDR3 DNA reads as TGTGCTAGTGGTCCCGAACGTAATGAGCAGTACTTC.

This clonotype appeared many times. The chain carries TRBV20-1 and TRBJ2-1; 16 nucleotides align to TRBD2. This CDR3 contains 15 residues. The trim removed 3 bases at V and 10 bases at J, leaving 6 bases unmatched. Germline V gives CDR1 DFQATT, CDR2 SNEGSKA (reference sequence). CDR3: CSARGTSGRATEQFF. The CDR3 DNA sequence: TGCAGTGCTAGGGGGACTAGCGGGAGGGCCACAGAGCAGTTCTTC.

This clonotype was recorded many times. The V call is TRBV7-2, the J call TRBJ2-5, with no clear D. This CDR3 is 15 amino acids long. Trimming pared 4 bases from V and 2 bases from J, leaving 14 bases between. From germline, CDR1 is SGHTA and CDR2 FQGNSA. The CDR3 DNA reads TGTGCCAGCAGCTCCCGAAGACTCTCACAAGAGACCCAGTACTTC. Protein product: CASSSRRLSQETQYF.

This clonotype was picked up a small number of times. The V call is TRBV29-1, the J call TRBJ1-2; TRBD1 might be the D (6 bases). The V gene's germline CDR1 is SQVTM and CDR2 ANQGSEA. Trimming took 3 bases from V and 8 from J, leaving 10 bases between them. This CDR3 spans 11 amino acids. The CDR3 loop reads CSVEGAVGYTF. The DNA of the CDR3 is TGCAGCGTTGAGGGGGCGGTAGGCTACACCTTC.

V gene TRBV4-1 combines with J gene TRBJ2-7; D might be TRBD2 (5 bases). The CDR3 loop spans 14 amino acids. Germline values: CDR1 MGHRA, CDR2 YSYEKL. Deletions cut 2 bases from V and 5 bases from J, with 13 bases between. CDR3 in amino acids: CASSQNQAADEQYF. DNA for the CDR3: TGCGCCAGCAGCCAAAACCAGGCAGCGGACGAGCAGTACTTC.

This clonotype appeared many times. Here the CDR3 reads CASSLGGYSYEQYF. CDR3 DNA: TGCGCCAGCAGCTTGGGGGGCTACTCCTACGAGCAGTACTTC. This chain uses TRBV5-1 with TRBJ2-7; tentatively, D is TRBD1 (5 bases). V shed 0 bases and J shed 0 bases, with 7 bases lying between them. CDR3 length: 14 amino acids. Germline assignment: CDR1 SGHRS and CDR2 YFSETQ.

This clonotype was recorded a few times. This rearrangement joins TRBV24-1 to TRBJ2-1; a possible D gene is TRBD1 (5 bases). Germline V gene lookup returns CDR1 KGHDR and CDR2 SFDVKD. The CDR3 length is 13 residues. Trimming cost V 3 bases and J 7 bases, with 9 bases left between them. DNA for the CDR3: TGTGCCACCAGTGATGTAGGGGTGAATGAGCAGTTCTTC. Residues: CATSDVGVNEQFF.

This clonotype was counted at least ten times. The chain joins TRBV5-4 to TRBJ2-7; D is unclear. Germline lookup yields CDR1 SGHNT and CDR2 YYREEE (reference sequence). Deletions cut 4 bases from V and 6 bases from J, with 17 bases between. The CDR3 loop spans 14 amino acids. The CDR3 here is CASSTRATPGEQYF. The CDR3 DNA follows: TGTGCCAGCAGCACCAGAGCCACACCCGGCGAGCAGTACTTC.

The chain combines TRBV11-2 with TRBJ2-7, with 12 bases identical to TRBD2. With V trimmed by 4 bases and J by 1 base, 5 bases remained unmatched. The germline V gene has CDR1 SGHAT and CDR2 FQNNGV. CDR3 size: 16 residues. The CDR3 DNA reads TGTGCCAGCAGCTACTTACTAGCGGGGGGTTCCTACGAGCAGTACTTC. This gives the protein CASSYLLAGGSYEQYF.

The CDR3: CASSSTQSKNIQYF. The CDR3 DNA follows: TGTGCCAGCAGCTCGACTCAGTCCAAAAACATTCAGTACTTC. The rearrangement uses TRBV7-2 and TRBJ2-4; D uncertain. The ends were cut back, 4 bases at V and 2 bases at J, with 9 bases in the middle. Germline loops: CDR1 SGHTA, CDR2 FQGNSA. The CDR3 totals 14 residues.

This chain uses TRBV7-3 with TRBJ2-1; D gene unclear. The last part of the DNA fits TRBJ2-7 better; the J call may be wrong. Germline V gene lookup returns CDR1 SGHTA and CDR2 FQGTGA. The CDR3 runs to 15 residues. CDR3 DNA sequence: TGTGCCAGCAGCCTAATAGCCTCCCCAACCAATGAGCAGTACTTC. It is translated as CASSLIASPTNEQYF.

This clonotype came up a few times. The gene calls are TRBV5-1 and TRBJ2-5, with 8 bases lining up with TRBD1. The CDR3 loop spans 15 amino acids. Germline CDR1 SGHRS, CDR2 YFSETQ. J lost 4 bases, V lost 2 bases, and 7 bases had no gene match. CDR3 sequence: CASSFQGAEGETQYF. CDR3 DNA: TGCGCCAGCAGCTTTCAGGGGGCCGAGGGAGAGACCCAGTACTTC. The whole variable domain, filled in from reference TRBV5-1 and TRBJ2-5, reads KAGVTQTPRYLIKTRGQQVTLSCSPISGHRSVSWYQQTPGQGLQFLFEYFSETQRNKGNFPGRFSGRQFSNSRSEMNVSTLELGDSALYLCASSFQGAEGETQYFGPGTRLLVL.

This clonotype was seen once. The chain carries TRBV13 and TRBJ1-2; 8 bases are a match to TRBD1. J lost 6 bases, V lost 5 bases, and 8 bases had no gene match. Looked up from germline, CDR1 is PRHDT and CDR2 is FYEKMQ (reference sequence). The CDR3 consists of 14 residues. CDR3 in DNA: TGTGCCAGCAGCATACCCGGGACAGGTGATGGCTACACCTTC. Encoded protein: CASSIPGTGDGYTF.

V and J are TRBV29-1 and TRBJ2-3; 12 bases fit TRBD2. Germline-derived CDR1 and CDR2 are SQVTM and ANQGSEA. The J segment lost 2 bases and the V segment lost 4 bases, leaving 7 bases of the junction unmatched. The CDR3 totals 16 residues. CDR3 coding DNA: TGCAGCGTTGGAGGACTAGCGGGACGGAACACAGATACGCAGTATTTT. Translating it yields CSVGGLAGRNTDTQYF.

The table lists this clonotype with many counts. CDR3 DNA: TGCAGCGTTGGGGAGGGGACAGCGGGAGGGTGGAATGAGCAGTTCTTC. Protein product: CSVGEGTAGGWNEQFF. The rearrangement links TRBV29-1 to TRBJ2-1, with 10 bases identical to TRBD2. J lost 7 bases, V lost 4 bases, and 13 bases had no gene match. The germline gives CDR1 SQVTM, CDR2 ANQGSEA. This CDR3 has 16 residues.

This chain links TRBV3-1 with TRBJ2-1; D is perhaps TRBD2 (5 bases). Between the trimmed V and J ends, which lost 4 bases and 2 bases, there was a span of 15 bases. Germline values: CDR1 LGHDT, CDR2 YNNKEL (reference sequence). This CDR3 is 16 amino acids long. CDR3 region: CASSPPGASTYNEQFF. As DNA, the CDR3 is TGTGCCAGCAGCCCCCCCGGTGCTAGCACCTACAATGAGCAGTTCTTC.

This clonotype was observed many times. The genes are TRBV6-6 and TRBJ2-5, with D possibly TRBD1 on 5 matching bases. The germline CDR1 and CDR2 sequences are MNHNY and SVGAGI (reference sequence). This CDR3 has 16 residues. V gave up 2 bases and J gave up 1 base, with 14 bases separating them. In DNA, the CDR3 is TGTGCCAGCAGTTACCCCCAGGGCGGCCTCCAAGAGACCCAGTACTTC. Its translation is CASSYPQGGLQETQYF.

This clonotype occurred a few times. The chain uses TRBV29-1 and TRBJ1-2; D is unclear. The CDR3 is 13 residues long. Germline CDR1 is SQVTM and CDR2 is ANQGSEA. V dropped 5 bases and J dropped 6 bases, with 16 bases sitting between them. In DNA form, the CDR3 reads TGCAGCGTTACTGTAGGGTCCGTTGATGGCTACACCTTC. It encodes CSVTVGSVDGYTF.